Listed below are T cell receptor beta chains from one sample, sequenced in a study of shared clonotypes between healthy human individuals. Measured with immunoSEQ multiplex PCR; TCRdb has only the in-frame clones, and not every one. In the table there are 2 million or so clones, over 85% of which are singletons. Specimen: naive CD4+ T cells sorted from blood. Receptors originate from a man younger than 35 in good health. Both conserved end residues are part of each CDR3. A D gene is named only where the DNA matches it firmly.

CDR3: CASFAGTSGYNEQFF
DNA: TGTGCCAGCTTCGCCGGGACTAGCGGATACAATGAGCAGTTCTTC
J: TRBJ2-1
D: TRBD2
V: TRBV6-1

CDR3: CASRDPGGQPQHF
DNA: TGTGCCAGCAGAGACCCAGGGGGTCAGCCCCAGCATTTT
J: TRBJ1-5
D: TRBD1
V: TRBV6-4

CDR3: CASSFTSNPNEKLFF
DNA: TGTGCCAGCAGCTTTACCAGTAACCCTAATGAAAAACTGTTTTTT
J: TRBJ1-4
D: .
V: TRBV7-8

CDR3: CASSLNRGEQYF
DNA: TGTGCCAGCAGTCTCAACAGGGGCGAGCAGTACTTC
J: TRBJ2-7
D: TRBD1
V: TRBV6-5

CDR3: CASSQDRYYEQYF
DNA: TGTGCCAGCAGCCAGGACCGGTACTACGAGCAGTACTTC
J: TRBJ2-7
D: .
V: TRBV4-2

CDR3: CASSPTVPNEKLFF
DNA: TGTGCCAGCTCACCAACTGTGCCTAATGAAAAACTGTTTTTT
J: TRBJ1-4
D: .
V: TRBV18

CDR3: CARSYRNSGNTIYF
DNA: TGTGCCAGAAGCTACAGAAACTCTGGAAACACCATATATTTT
J: TRBJ1-3
D: .
V: TRBV5-3

CDR3: CASSPPPRQVRPQHF
DNA: TGTGCCAGCAGTCCACCCCCTCGGCAGGTTAGGCCCCAGCATTTT
J: TRBJ1-5
D: .
V: TRBV28

CDR3: CASSVEGTGAPLHF
DNA: TGTGCCAGCAGCGTAGAAGGGACAGGAGCACCCCTCCACTTT
J: TRBJ1-6
D: TRBD1
V: TRBV9

CDR3: CGVDGNTEAFF
DNA: TGTGGGGTAGACGGTAACACTGAAGCTTTCTTT
J: TRBJ1-1
D: .
V: TRBV28

CDR3: CASSQDGTSTDTQYF
DNA: TGTGCCAGCAGCCAAGACGGAACCAGCACAGATACGCAGTATTTT
J: TRBJ2-3
D: .
V: TRBV7-9